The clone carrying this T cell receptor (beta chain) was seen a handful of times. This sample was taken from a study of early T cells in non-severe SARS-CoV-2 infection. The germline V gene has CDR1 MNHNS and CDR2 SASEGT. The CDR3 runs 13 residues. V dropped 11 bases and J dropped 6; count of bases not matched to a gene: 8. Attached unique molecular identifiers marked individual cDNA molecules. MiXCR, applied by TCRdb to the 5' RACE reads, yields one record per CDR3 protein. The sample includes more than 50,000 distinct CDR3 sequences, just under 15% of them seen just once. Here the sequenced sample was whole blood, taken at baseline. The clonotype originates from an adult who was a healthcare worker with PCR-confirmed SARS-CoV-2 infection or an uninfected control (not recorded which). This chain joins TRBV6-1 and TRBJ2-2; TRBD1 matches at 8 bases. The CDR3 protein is CAADRDWAGELFF. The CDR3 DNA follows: TGTGCCGCGGACAGGGATTGGGCCGGGGAGCTGTTTTTT.